This TCR beta chain was captured in a study of blood T cells in healthy people across ages. Per germline, CDR1 DFQATT and CDR2 SNEGSKA (reference sequence). V was clipped by 0 bases and J by 8 bases, with 11 bases between them. The CDR3 covers 13 residues. For the second PCR, which ran for about 7 to 11 cycles, a sample-barcoded 5' primer and a J-beta primer mix were used. TCRdb processed the 5' RACE reads anew with MiXCR; each CDR3 protein has one entry. The sample yields some 1.7 million distinct CDR3 sequences, 28% seen once. The rearrangement uses TRBV20-1 and TRBJ2-1; the D gene is possibly TRBD1 (5 bases). The sample was blood. This clonotype originated in a woman in her twenties or thirties in good health. In DNA form, the CDR3 reads TGCAGTGCTAGAGATCGACAGCTCCATGAGCAGTTCTTC. This sequence encodes CSARDRQLHEQFF.